The next 18 T cell receptor beta chains were all read from a single sample in a study of T cells in Graves' hyperthyroidism and ophthalmopathy. The CDR3 regions of TCR beta were amplified from RNA transcripts. First-round RT-PCR with HTBI primers amplified the TCR CDR3 region. TCRdb analysed the multiplex PCR reads with MiXCR anew, one entry per CDR3 protein. The repertoire holds roughly 290,000 distinct CDR3 sequences, around 15% seen once, with 7.9% in the top ten. The specimen was blood. The receptors were sampled from a woman between 35 and 50 years old with Graves' hyperthyroidism.

This chain links TRBV7-9 with TRBJ2-2, with D tentatively TRBD1 or TRBD2 (5 bases each). Germline CDR1 is SEHNR and CDR2 is FQNEAQ (reference sequence). The CDR3 length is 15 residues. Trimming stripped 7 bases from V and 11 bases from J, with 23 bases between. The CDR3 DNA reads as TGTGCCAGCACCTTTTGGGGCAGAACCGGGGACGAGCTGTTTTTT. This translates into CASTFWGRTGDELFF.

This clonotype showed up many times. CDR3 bases: TGTGCCAGCACCAAAAGGACAGGGGCGGCCTACGAGCAGTACTTC. Residues: CASTKRTGAAYEQYF. V gene TRBV6-1 combines with J gene TRBJ2-7, with 9 bases lining up with TRBD1. From germline, CDR1 is MNHNS and CDR2 SASEGT. J gave up 2 bases and V 7 bases, and 9 bases lay outside the gene matches. The CDR3 extends over 15 amino acids.

This clonotype was recorded at least ten times. The V and J genes are TRBV12-3 or TRBV12-4 and TRBJ2-1; 7 positions agree with TRBD2. The CDR3 sequence is 15 residues long. V lost 4 bases and J lost 8; bases outside the gene matches: 11. CDR3 protein: CASSSRPGGLDEQFF. As DNA, the CDR3 is TGTGCCAGCAGTTCCCGGCCGGGGGGTTTGGATGAGCAGTTCTTC.

CDR3 sequence: CASSFGGGNFETQYF. Here the CDR3 DNA reads TGTGCCAGCAGTTTCGGGGGGGGAAACTTTGAGACCCAGTACTTC. The chain joins TRBV12-3 or TRBV12-4 to TRBJ2-5; 8 nucleotides align to TRBD2. The CDR3 extends over 15 amino acids. V gave up 3 bases and J gave up 5 bases; unmatched junction bases: 8.

On this clonotype itself: One junction end disagrees with the germline gene, perhaps due to a read error. This chain connects TRBV7-2 to TRBJ2-7; TRBD2 matches 8 bases. Germline CDR1 SGHTA, CDR2 FQGNSA. The CDR3 is 15 residues long. Here the CDR3 DNA reads TGTGCCAGCAGCTTCCGTAGCGGGGCCTACTACGGGCAGTACTTC. This translates into CASSFRSGAYYGQYF.

In its sample, this clonotype was seen many times. The rearrangement uses TRBV12-3 or TRBV12-4 and TRBJ1-5; D unresolved. Trimming removed 1 base at V and 7 bases at J, with 8 bases between. There are 13 residues in the CDR3. The CDR3 nucleotides are TGTGCCAGCAGTTTAGGTATGAGGCAGCCCCAGCATTTT. This sequence encodes CASSLGMRQPQHF.

The chain combines TRBV2 with TRBJ2-3, with 10 positions matching TRBD2. Germline V gene data show CDR1 as SNHLY and CDR2 as FYNNEI. V gave up 6 bases and J gave up 1 base; unmatched junction bases: 4. This CDR3 contains 15 residues. CDR3 residues: CASRLGLAGTDTQYF. The CDR3, as DNA: TGTGCCAGCAGGTTAGGACTAGCGGGCACAGATACGCAGTATTTT.

This clonotype was counted at least ten times. The V call is TRBV20-1, the J call TRBJ2-7; 10 bases are shared with TRBD2. The CDR3 loop spans 16 amino acids. Trimming took 6 bases from V and 5 from J; bases not matched to a gene: 16. The germline CDR1 and CDR2 sequences are DFQATT and SNEGSKA (reference sequence). CDR3 nucleotides: TGCAGTGCCCGTGATAAAGGGGCTAGCGGGAGTCACGAGCAGTACTTC. As protein: CSARDKGASGSHEQYF.

This clonotype has a count of ten or more. This rearrangement joins TRBV7-2 to TRBJ2-3; maybe TRBD1 (5 bases). Deletions cut 5 bases from V and 3 bases from J, with 9 bases between. This CDR3 has 13 amino acids. Germline assignment: CDR1 SGHTA and CDR2 FQGNSA. The CDR3 is CASSPTGTDTQYF. DNA of the CDR3: TGTGCCAGCAGCCCAACAGGTACAGATACGCAGTATTTT. Drawing the rest from reference TRBV7-2 and TRBJ2-3, the complete variable domain is GAGVSQSPSNKVTEKGKDVELRCDPISGHTALYWYRQSLGQGLEFLIYFQGNSAPDKSGLPSDRFSAERTGGSVSTLTIQRTQQEDSAVYLCASSPTGTDTQYFGPGTRLTVL.

This clonotype has more than one count but fewer than ten. The CDR3, as DNA: TGCGCCAGCAGCCAAGTGGCTAGAACTGAAGCTTTCTTT. Its protein product is CASSQVARTEAFF. This chain joins TRBV4-1 and TRBJ1-1; unclear D gene. The germline V gene encodes CDR1 MGHRA and CDR2 YSYEKL. Deletions cut 1 base from V and 5 bases from J, with 8 bases between. The CDR3 is 13 amino acids.

The rearrangement joins TRBV10-3 to TRBJ1-3; maybe TRBD1 (6 bases). The V gene lost 6 bases and the J gene lost 4 bases, with 16 bases spanning the gap. Germline V gene sequence: CDR1 ENHRY, CDR2 SYGVKD. CDR3 size: 15 residues. CDR3 region: CAIRGPQGHGNTIYF. The CDR3 nucleotides read TGTGCCATCAGGGGTCCACAGGGCCACGGAAACACCATATATTTT.

The gene calls are TRBV6-1 and TRBJ2-7, with D perhaps matching TRBD1 or TRBD2 (5 bases each). Germline-derived CDR1 and CDR2 are MNHNS and SASEGT. The germline V and J ends were trimmed by 4 bases and 0 bases, with 19 bases remaining between them. The CDR3 is made up of 17 amino acids. The chain's CDR3 is CASSAGMGGSSSYEQYF. CDR3 nucleotide sequence: TGTGCCAGCAGTGCAGGGATGGGCGGGTCCAGCTCCTACGAGCAGTACTTC.

This clonotype was seen ten or more times. The chain couples TRBV27 to TRBJ2-5, with D unclear. In germline, CDR1 is MNHEY, CDR2 SMNVEV (reference sequence). The CDR3 sequence is 12 residues long. The V end lost 8 bases, the J end lost 4 bases, and 11 bases lay between the germline ends. The CDR3 DNA is TGTGCCAGCCTAGGGCCAGGAGAGACCCAGTACTTC. The encoded protein is CASLGPGETQYF.

This clonotype occurred many times. The chain recombines TRBV5-5 with TRBJ2-5; D gene uncertain. V was clipped by 7 bases and J by 1 base, with 11 bases between them. This CDR3 is 13 amino acids long. Germline-derived CDR1 and CDR2 are SGHKS and YYEKEE (reference sequence). The CDR3 region is CASGYQSQETQYF. CDR3 sequence (DNA): TGTGCCAGCGGCTACCAGAGCCAAGAGACCCAGTACTTC. Full variable domain (missing parts from reference TRBV5-5 and TRBJ2-5): DAGVTQSPTHLIKTRGQQVTLRCSPISGHKSVSWYQQVLGQGPQFIFQYYEKEERGRGNFPDRFSARQFPNYSSELNVNALLLGDSALYLCASGYQSQETQYFGPGTRLLVL.

This clonotype was counted many times. The gene calls are TRBV6-1 and TRBJ1-5, with 7 bases matching TRBD1. The germline V gene has CDR1 MNHNS and CDR2 SASEGT. V lost 7 bases and J lost 0; bases outside the gene matches: 12. This CDR3 has 17 amino acids. Written as DNA, the CDR3 is TGTGCCAGCAAAAAGGGGTCCAGGGGGAATAGCAATCAGCCCCAGCATTTT. Its translation: CASKKGSRGNSNQPQHF.

This clonotype was recorded at least ten times. The chain carries TRBV2 and TRBJ1-2; 9 bases are shared with TRBD1. V was pared by 6 bases and J by 4 bases, with 12 bases of the junction left unmatched. The CDR3 contains 16 residues. Germline V gene data show CDR1 as SNHLY and CDR2 as FYNNEI. This CDR3 is CASSGWGTGLSYGYTF. The CDR3 region has the DNA TGTGCCAGCAGCGGATGGGGGACAGGGCTGAGCTATGGCTACACCTTC.

This clonotype was counted a few times. The rearrangement joins TRBV7-9 to TRBJ2-3, with 10 bases fitting TRBD1. Germline assignment: CDR1 SEHNR and CDR2 FQNEAQ (reference sequence). The CDR3 contains 12 residues. Trimming cost V 4 bases and J 13 bases; bases outside gene matches: 5. Written as DNA, the CDR3 is TGTGCCAGCAGCTCATCGACAGGGGGCAAGTATTTT. Its protein product is CASSSSTGGKYF.

This clonotype was found many times. This chain connects TRBV19 to TRBJ2-2, with D possibly TRBD1 on 5 matching bases. V was shortened by 6 bases and J by 6 bases, with 26 bases between the two germline ends. The CDR3 spans 18 residues. Germline CDR1 is LNHDA and CDR2 is SQIVND (reference sequence). The CDR3 nucleotides are TGTGCCAGTAGCCTCGATTTGAGTCAGGGTTTCACCGCCGGGGAGCTGTTTTTT. The encoded protein is CASSLDLSQGFTAGELFF. Full variable domain (missing parts from reference TRBV19 and TRBJ2-2): DGGITQSPKYLFRKEGQNVTLSCEQNLNHDAMYWYRQDPGQGLRLIYYSQIVNDFQKGDIAEGYSVSREKKESFPLTVTSAQKNPTAFYLCASSLDLSQGFTAGELFFGEGSRLTVL.